This T cell receptor beta chain was recovered during a study of OX40 agonist ivuxolimab in advanced cancers. The V and J ends lost 3 bases and 5 bases respectively, with 8 bases between them. CDR3 length equals 14 residues. Germline CDR1 reads LNHDA; CDR2 reads SQIVND (reference sequence). Clones were read by immunoSEQ multiplex PCR, and TCRdb kept only the in-frame ones, dropping some. The sample carries 35,000 to 45,000 clones, about 90% recorded once. The sequence was obtained from an adult with an advanced solid tumor such as melanoma, head and neck, liver or kidney cancer. The J gene is TRBJ1-6, the V gene TRBV19, with D hard to call. This specimen consisted of CD4+ or CD8+ T cells sorted from blood, obtained in a trial of the OX40 agonist ivuxolimab. The CDR3 here is CASSMEINNSPLHF. For the CDR3, the DNA is TGTGCCAGTAGTATGGAGATAAATAATTCACCCCTCCACTTT. Using reference TRBV19 and TRBJ1-6 for the parts outside the CDR3, the full variable domain is DGGITQSPKYLFRKEGQNVTLSCEQNLNHDAMYWYRQDPGQGLRLIYYSQIVNDFQKGDIAEGYSVSREKKESFPLTVTSAQKNPTAFYLCASSMEINNSPLHFGNGTRLTVT.